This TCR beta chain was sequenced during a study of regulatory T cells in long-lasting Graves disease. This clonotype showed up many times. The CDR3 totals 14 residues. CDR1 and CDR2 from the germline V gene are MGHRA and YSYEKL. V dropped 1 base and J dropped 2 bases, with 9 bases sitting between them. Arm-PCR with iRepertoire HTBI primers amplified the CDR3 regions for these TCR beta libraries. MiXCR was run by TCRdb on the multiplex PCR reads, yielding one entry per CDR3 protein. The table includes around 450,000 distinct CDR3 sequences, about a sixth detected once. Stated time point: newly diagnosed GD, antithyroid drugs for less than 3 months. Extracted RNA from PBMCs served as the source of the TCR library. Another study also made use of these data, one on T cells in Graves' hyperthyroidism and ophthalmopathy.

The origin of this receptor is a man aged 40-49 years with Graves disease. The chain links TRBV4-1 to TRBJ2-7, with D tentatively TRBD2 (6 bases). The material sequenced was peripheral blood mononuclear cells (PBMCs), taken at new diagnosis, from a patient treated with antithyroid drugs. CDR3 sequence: CASSQVTGAYEQYF. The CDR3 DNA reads TGCGCCAGCAGCCAAGTTACGGGAGCCTACGAGCAGTACTTC.